What follows describes a single T cell receptor beta chain. Its specificity is unknown. RNA extraction was followed by reverse transcription into cDNA, which acted as the sequencing template. Clones were sequenced by immunoSEQ multiplex PCR, and TCRdb holds only the in-frame ones, with some missing. The table shows roughly 100,000 clones, with around 59% occurring only once. The record originates from a study of CD8+ T cells in alopecia areata. Study results and limitations: Sequencing of scalp samples also captures resident alphabeta T cells of normal skin. Elevated clonality characterized lesional scalp relative to normal scalp, particularly in alopecia totalis/universalis. Possibly as an HLA-related effect, TCR sharing across patients appeared less clear than in mice.

V lost 3 bases and J 2 bases, leaving 6 bases between the germline ends. The CDR3 totals 13 residues. Germline lookup yields CDR1 MRHNA and CDR2 SNTAGT. The clonotype comes from a human donor in good health. Material for sequencing was CD4+ T cells sorted from blood. The chain couples TRBV6-4 to TRBJ2-3, with D possibly matching TRBD1 (5 bases). CDR3 in DNA: TGTGCCAGCAGTGAACAGGCCACAGATACGCAGTATTTT. Its translation is CASSEQATDTQYF.